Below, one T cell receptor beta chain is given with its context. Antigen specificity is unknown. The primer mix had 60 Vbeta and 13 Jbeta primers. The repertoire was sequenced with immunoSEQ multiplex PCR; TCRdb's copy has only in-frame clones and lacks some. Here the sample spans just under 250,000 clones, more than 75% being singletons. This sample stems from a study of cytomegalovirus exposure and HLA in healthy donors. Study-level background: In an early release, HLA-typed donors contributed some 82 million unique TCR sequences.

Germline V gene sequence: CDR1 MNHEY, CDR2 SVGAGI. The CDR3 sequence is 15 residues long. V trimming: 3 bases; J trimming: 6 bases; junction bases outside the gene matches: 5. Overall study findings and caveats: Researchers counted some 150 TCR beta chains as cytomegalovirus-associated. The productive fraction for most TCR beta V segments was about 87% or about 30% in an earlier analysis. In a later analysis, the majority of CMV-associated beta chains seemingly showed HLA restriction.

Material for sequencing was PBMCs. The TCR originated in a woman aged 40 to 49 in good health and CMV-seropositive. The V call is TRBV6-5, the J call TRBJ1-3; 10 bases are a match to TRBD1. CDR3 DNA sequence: TGTGCCAGCAGTTATTCCGGGACAGGGGAAAACACCATATATTTT. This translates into CASSYSGTGENTIYF.